This TCR beta chain was found in a study of blood T cell repertoires in COVID-19. Study-level information: PBMCs, B-cell-depleted T cells, or T cells were the source of the cDNA or gDNA that made up the material.

Seattle cases were enrolled at active infection and followed longitudinally. In the original workflow: Amplified reference gene primers provided the basis for estimating nucleated cell counts. Profiled with immunoSEQ multiplex PCR; TCRdb holds only in-frame clones, not every one. That table is the source of V, J and clone size, and D and trimming were worked out from the DNA. The data hold about 370,000 clones, with approximately 88% observed a single time. Trimming cost V 4 bases and J 4 bases; bases outside gene matches: 9. This CDR3 has 18 residues. Germline assignment: CDR1 KGHSH and CDR2 LQKENI. The V and J genes are TRBV18 and TRBJ2-1, with 14 positions matching TRBD2. This TCR was sampled from a woman in her twenties or thirties with COVID-19, enrolled during active disease. Specimen: peripheral blood. CDR3: CASSLRTSGGSYYNEQFF. The CDR3 bases are TGTGCCAGCTCACTACGGACTAGCGGGGGGTCTTATTACAATGAGCAGTTCTTC. Full variable domain (remainder filled in from reference TRBV18 and TRBJ2-1): NAGVMQNPRHLVRRRGQEARLRCSPMKGHSHVYWYRQLPEEGLKFMVYLQKENIIDESGMPKERFSAEFPKEGPSILRIQQVVRGDSAAYFCASSLRTSGGSYYNEQFFGPGTRLTVL.